This T cell receptor beta chain was documented in a study of blood T cell repertoires in COVID-19. Overall study: Samples came from the United States, Italy and Spain, spanning acute and convalescent COVID-19. The cDNA or gDNA used as material had been derived from T cells, B-cell-depleted T cells, or PBMCs.

Original handling: Reference gene primer amplification gave nucleated cell count estimates. Sequencing was performed with immunoSEQ multiplex PCR; in TCRdb, only in-frame clones are kept and a portion is missing. From that table come the V and J calls and clone size; the DNA was used to work out D and trimming. This table has some 420,000 clones, 80% to 90% appearing once. V was cut by 2 bases and J by 3 bases, with 8 bases left in between. Germline values: CDR1 LNHDA, CDR2 SQIVND (reference sequence). This CDR3 region has 14 residues. The chain recombines TRBV19 with TRBJ1-3; D unresolved. The material sequenced was PBMCs or T cells enriched from blood (not recorded which). The receptor was derived from a man younger than 40 who had recovered from COVID-19. The CDR3 reads CASSIRNSGNTIYF. CDR3 nucleotide sequence: TGTGCCAGTAGTATAAGGAACAGTGGAAACACCATATATTTT.